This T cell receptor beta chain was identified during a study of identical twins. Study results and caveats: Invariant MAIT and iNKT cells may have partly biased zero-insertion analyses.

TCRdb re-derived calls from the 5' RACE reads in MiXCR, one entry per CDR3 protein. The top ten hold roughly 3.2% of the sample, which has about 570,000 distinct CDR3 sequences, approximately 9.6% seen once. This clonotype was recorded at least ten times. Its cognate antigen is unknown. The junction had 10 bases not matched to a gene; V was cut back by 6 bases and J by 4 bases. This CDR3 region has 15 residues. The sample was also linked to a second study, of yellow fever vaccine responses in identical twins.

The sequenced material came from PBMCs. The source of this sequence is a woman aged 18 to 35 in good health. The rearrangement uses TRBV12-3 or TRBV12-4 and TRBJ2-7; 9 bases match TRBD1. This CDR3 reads CASRATGTGLYEQYF. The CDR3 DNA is TGTGCCAGCAGAGCCACCGGGACAGGGTTGTACGAGCAGTACTTC.